The rows below give T cell receptor beta chains drawn from one sample of a study of CD4 T cells in relation to SARS-CoV-2 and coronaviruses. Measured with immunoSEQ multiplex PCR; TCRdb has only the in-frame clones, and not every one. The sample lists some 40,000 clones; 70% to 90% were seen once. Sequencing was performed on memory CD4+ T cells from PBMCs. The receptor source for this set is an adult with COVID-19. The CDR3 runs from the conserved cysteine through the conserved F or W. Fields, in order: J gene, V gene, clone size, CDR3 protein. Part of the rows lack a size; the others show once, few, many or a class for expanded clones.

TRBJ1-1	TRBV7-3	few	CASSFGFNTEAFF
TRBJ1-3	TRBV2	once	CASTSDRTGNTIYF
TRBJ2-7	TRBV7-6	.	CASSLVADTSYEQYF
TRBJ2-7	TRBV10-3	.	CAISGTARGLYEQYF
TRBJ1-4	TRBV7-8	.	CASSFARGVEKLFF
TRBJ2-3	TRBV12-3/TRBV12-4	.	CASSLAGVDTQYF
TRBJ1-5	TRBV4-2	.	CASSQSGTGSSHF
TRBJ2-4	TRBV10-1	.	CASRLEGSNGGDIQYF
TRBJ2-7	TRBV30	.	CAWSLTGASYEQYF
TRBJ2-2	TRBV6-5	few	CASPGENTGELFF
TRBJ2-2	TRBV25-1	.	CASSPRTGNTGELFF
TRBJ1-6	TRBV12-3/TRBV12-4	.	CASSFGSPLHF
TRBJ1-1	TRBV6-5	.	CASSPPGRSGAEAFF
TRBJ1-2	TRBV6-5	once	CASGKSTDFYGYTF
TRBJ2-1	TRBV19	.	CASSPLAGNEQFF
TRBJ2-5	TRBV28	once	CASSLWAEQETQYF
TRBJ2-6	TRBV6-5	.	CASRTDFSGANVLTF
TRBJ2-1	TRBV7-9	.	CASSRTGAGYGDEQFF
TRBJ2-7	TRBV28	once	CASTLGEHTYEQYF
TRBJ2-5	TRBV5-4	.	CASSLAAKDLTQYF
TRBJ2-2	TRBV12-1	.	CASSFPDRDTGELFF
TRBJ1-6	TRBV27	.	CASKERSSYNSPLHF
TRBJ1-2	TRBV5-1	.	CASSWGRSMGDYTF
TRBJ2-7	TRBV2	.	CASSVGRGTYEQYF
TRBJ1-5	TRBV19	.	CASSMFGRGGDSNQPQHF
TRBJ1-4	TRBV7-8	once	CASSPWDSRDEKLFF
TRBJ2-3	TRBV7-2	.	CASSLAGGAQYF
TRBJ2-7	TRBV7-2	.	CASNTIGTRIFDEQYF
TRBJ1-1	TRBV4-1	.	CASSQPVAGRRGEAFF
TRBJ2-3	TRBV4-3	.	CASSQRTSGSTDTQYF
TRBJ2-2	TRBV5-4	.	CASSFRTGGNTGELFF
TRBJ1-3	TRBV5-1	once	CASSLVGQRSGNTIYF
TRBJ1-1	TRBV2	.	CASMMSGRAEAFF
TRBJ2-7	TRBV4-3	.	CASSQGMSYEQYF
TRBJ2-7	TRBV7-8	.	CASSLGLAGVLREQYF
TRBJ2-7	TRBV19	.	CASSRAGLSYEQYF
TRBJ2-1	TRBV3-1/TRBV3-2	.	CASSQGPGLAGGEQFF
TRBJ1-6	TRBV6-5	few	CASSVGQGEGSPLHF
TRBJ1-2	TRBV10-3	.	CAISEGAGYTF
TRBJ1-6	TRBV10-3	.	CATRRVGSGQGSSPLHF
TRBJ2-6	TRBV11-2	once	CASSLQGAGANVLTF
TRBJ1-1	TRBV7-9	.	CASTPQGGPVEAFF
TRBJ2-1	TRBV30	.	CAWTKGTSPNEQFF
TRBJ1-2	TRBV28	.	CASSTQGQGFPF
TRBJ2-7	TRBV6-5	.	CASSPQTRIEQYF
TRBJ2-6	TRBV18	once	CASSPQAVSGANVLTF
TRBJ2-7	TRBV19	.	CASSDVAGDEQYF
TRBJ2-1	TRBV12-3/TRBV12-4	.	CASSPDKYNEQFF